Reported below is one T cell receptor (beta chain). This sample is part of a study of T cell changes during pregnancy in multiple sclerosis. Some clones are missing from TCRdb's copy, which holds only in-frame ones; the method was immunoSEQ multiplex PCR. The sample gives roughly 41,000 clones, 80% to 90% of which show up once; more than 0.6% is in the top ten. Here the sequenced sample was CD4+ T cells from peripheral blood mononuclear cells, taken in the first trimester of pregnancy. The origin of this receptor is a female donor with multiple sclerosis, enrolled in a pregnancy study.

In DNA form, the CDR3 reads TGTGCCAGCAGCTCGCCGAGGGACAGGGGTCGCTCTGGAAACACCATATATTTT. Its protein is CASSSPRDRGRSGNTIYF. The rearrangement joins TRBV7-9 to TRBJ1-3, with 10 bases identical to TRBD1. The CDR3 has 18 amino acids. V dropped 4 bases and J dropped 0; count of bases not matched to a gene: 9. The germline gives CDR1 SEHNR, CDR2 FQNEAQ (reference sequence).